The 29 T cell receptor beta chains reported below all come from one sample, sequenced in a study of PD-1 blockade in classical Hodgkin lymphoma. The protocol was immunoSEQ multiplex PCR, while the TCRdb copy is restricted to in-frame clones and leaves out a portion. Altogether some 90,000 clones are present, roughly 91% being singletons, with the ten largest covering 2.6%. There was relapse after autologous stem cell transplantation in every patient, and there was variation in brentuximab vedotin exposure. The sequencing here drew on peripheral blood mononuclear cells (PBMCs), taken before the second cycle of nivolumab. These receptors all come from a human donor with classical Hodgkin lymphoma.

This clone was found a few times. In nucleotides, the CDR3 is TGCGCCAGCACCATGAGTAGGGCCAACCTTGAAGCTTTCTTT. This gives the protein CASTMSRANLEAFF. The rearrangement links TRBV10-2 to TRBJ1-1, with no clear D. The germline gives CDR1 WSHSY, CDR2 SAAADI. The V end was cut by 7 bases, the J end by 7 bases, with 19 bases between. The CDR3 contains 14 residues.

This chain uses TRBV27 with TRBJ1-5; D might be TRBD1 (5 bases). The V and J ends lost 5 bases and 0 bases respectively, with 11 bases between them. This CDR3 contains 15 residues. Germline V lookup: CDR1 MNHEY, CDR2 SMNVEV (reference sequence). The CDR3 sequence is CASSAYQGSNQPQHF. The CDR3 DNA sequence: TGTGCCAGCAGTGCCTATCAGGGTAGCAATCAGCCCCAGCATTTT.

This sequence joins TRBV6-5 and TRBJ2-3; a possible D gene is TRBD2 (6 bases). The germline CDR1 and CDR2 sequences are MNHEY and SVGAGI. V shed 7 bases and J shed 8 bases, with 16 bases lying between them. The CDR3 is 13 amino acids. The CDR3 spells CASTLQVGGTQYF. CDR3 sequence (DNA): TGTGCCAGCACCCTCCAAGTGGGGGGTACGCAGTATTTT.

The chain carries TRBV28 and TRBJ1-1; D is ambiguous. Trimming cost V 7 bases and J 6 bases, with 12 bases left between them. The CDR3 consists of 12 residues. Germline V gene data show CDR1 as MDHEN and CDR2 as SYDVKM. The CDR3 is CASNRRVAEAFF. The DNA for the CDR3 is TGTGCCAGCAATCGACGGGTCGCTGAAGCTTTCTTT.

The rearrangement uses TRBV5-1 and TRBJ2-3; D call uncertain. The V gene's germline CDR1 is SGHRS and CDR2 YFSETQ. V was cut by 4 bases and J by 6 bases, with 15 bases left in between. The CDR3 length is 14 residues. CDR3 nucleotide sequence: TGCGCCAGCAGCACCGACAAGGCCCTGGATACGCAGTATTTT. Its protein is CASSTDKALDTQYF. The whole variable domain, filled in from reference TRBV5-1 and TRBJ2-3, reads KAGVTQTPRYLIKTRGQQVTLSCSPISGHRSVSWYQQTPGQGLQFLFEYFSETQRNKGNFPGRFSGRQFSNSRSEMNVSTLELGDSALYLCASSTDKALDTQYFGPGTRLTVL.

V and J are TRBV28 and TRBJ2-2; 11 positions match TRBD2. V lost 2 bases, J lost 10 bases, and 9 bases stayed unmatched. Germline values: CDR1 MDHEN, CDR2 SYDVKM. This CDR3 is built from 16 residues. CDR3 protein: CASSLVTSGSEAELFF. The CDR3 DNA reads as TGTGCCAGCAGTTTAGTCACTAGCGGGAGTGAGGCGGAGCTGTTTTTT.

The rearrangement joins TRBV4-2 to TRBJ2-7; 7 nucleotides line up with TRBD2. The length of the CDR3 is 16 residues. V lost 2 bases and J lost 0; bases outside the gene matches: 7. Germline CDR1 and CDR2: LGHNA and YNFKEQ. The CDR3 nucleotides read TGTGCCAGCAGCCAAACTAGCGTTCACCCCTCCTACGAGCAGTACTTC. This sequence encodes CASSQTSVHPSYEQYF.

This clone was seen a single time. The chain uses TRBV29-1 and TRBJ2-3; D may be TRBD2 (7 bases). The V and J ends lost 5 bases and 4 bases respectively, with 19 bases between them. There are 15 residues in the CDR3. Germline assignment: CDR1 SQVTM and CDR2 ANQGSEA. The CDR3 loop is CSVSGEGGGADTQYF. The CDR3, as DNA: TGCAGCGTTTCAGGAGAGGGAGGGGGGGCAGATACGCAGTATTTT.

A single count supports this clone. The rearrangement uses TRBV9 and TRBJ1-6; D is undetermined. In germline, CDR1 is SGDLS, CDR2 YYNGEE. V was clipped by 1 base and J by 8 bases, with 7 bases between them. The CDR3 runs 13 residues. The CDR3 region has the DNA TGTGCCAGCAGCGTAATACTCGATTCACCCCTCCACTTT. Protein: CASSVILDSPLHF.

The rearrangement uses TRBV19 and TRBJ2-3, with unresolved D. The germline V and J ends were trimmed by 5 bases and 2 bases, with 2 bases remaining between them. The CDR3 runs to 11 residues. CDR1 and CDR2 (germline): LNHDA, SQIVND (reference sequence). CDR3 protein: CASSYTDTQYF. Here the CDR3 DNA reads TGTGCCAGTAGTTACACAGATACGCAGTATTTT. The whole variable domain, remainder taken from reference TRBV19 and TRBJ2-3, is DGGITQSPKYLFRKEGQNVTLSCEQNLNHDAMYWYRQDPGQGLRLIYYSQIVNDFQKGDIAEGYSVSREKKESFPLTVTSAQKNPTAFYLCASSYTDTQYFGPGTRLTVL.

The J gene is TRBJ2-3, the V gene TRBV14, with D tentatively TRBD1 (5 bases). This CDR3 is 18 amino acids long. Germline CDR1 reads SGHDN; CDR2 reads FVKESK. Deletions cut 0 bases from V and 4 bases from J, with 20 bases between. CDR3 nucleotide sequence: TGTGCCAGCAGCCAAGATCCAGGGCTTTCGGCAGGGTCAGATACGCAGTATTTT. Translated: CASSQDPGLSAGSDTQYF.

The chain recombines TRBV5-5 with TRBJ1-2; D gene unclear. CDR1 SGHKS and CDR2 YYEKEE come from the germline V gene (reference sequence). V was clipped by 4 bases and J by 4 bases, with 11 bases between them. This CDR3 is built from 13 residues. CDR3 in amino acids: CASSPNLSYGYTF. CDR3 coding DNA: TGTGCCAGCAGCCCGAACCTGAGCTATGGCTACACCTTC.

V usage is TRBV28 and J usage is TRBJ1-1, with D tentatively TRBD1 (5 bases). The CDR3 runs 12 residues. Germline CDR1 is MDHEN and CDR2 is SYDVKM. V was shortened by 3 bases and J by 4 bases, with 6 bases between the two germline ends. The CDR3 spells CASSFGATEAFF. Here the CDR3 DNA reads TGTGCCAGCAGTTTTGGGGCCACTGAAGCTTTCTTT.

The CDR3 DNA sequence: TGCGCCAGCAGAACTAATTCGACTCAAGAGACCCAGTACTTC. Encoded protein: CASRTNSTQETQYF. This chain connects TRBV5-1 to TRBJ2-5; D not certain. The ends were cut back, 5 bases at V and 2 bases at J, with 13 bases in the middle. This CDR3 has 14 amino acids. Germline assignment: CDR1 SGHRS and CDR2 YFSETQ.

This sequence joins TRBV27 and TRBJ2-5; 7 nucleotides line up with TRBD1. Germline CDR1 is MNHEY and CDR2 is SMNVEV (reference sequence). CDR3 length: 15 residues. J lost 2 bases, V lost 0 bases, and 3 bases had no gene match. Here the CDR3 DNA reads TGTGCCAGCAGTTTATCGACGGGACAGCAAGAGACCCAGTACTTC. It specifies CASSLSTGQQETQYF.

The chain uses TRBV9 and TRBJ2-3; D is ambiguous. The V end lost 3 bases, the J end lost 9 bases, and 11 bases lay between the germline ends. The CDR3 spans 12 residues. Looked up from germline, CDR1 is SGDLS and CDR2 is YYNGEE. The CDR3 nucleotides are TGTGCCAGCAGCGGAACGGGCGCCACGCAGTATTTT. This sequence encodes CASSGTGATQYF.

The rearrangement uses TRBV5-3 and TRBJ2-1; D remains unclear. TRBV5-3 is designated an ORF whose function remains uncertain. Trimming left V 3 bases short and J 14 bases short, with 15 bases between. The CDR3 consists of 12 residues. The CDR3 nucleotides read TGTGCCAGAAGCTGTATTGGCAGGATAAAGTTCTTC. This translates into CARSCIGRIKFF.

The chain has TRBV30 and TRBJ1-5; no reliable D call. Germline V gene sequence: CDR1 GTSNPN, CDR2 SVGIG (reference sequence). Trimming left V 2 bases short and J 2 bases short, with 10 bases between. CDR3 length: 14 amino acids. The CDR3 loop reads CAWSNKGGNQPQHF. DNA for the CDR3: TGTGCCTGGAGTAATAAGGGAGGCAATCAGCCCCAGCATTTT.

This CDR3 is CASSLVGGRFSGELFF. CDR3 bases: TGTGCCAGCAGCTTAGTGGGCGGGAGGTTTTCCGGGGAGCTGTTTTTT. The chain is built from TRBV11-2 and TRBJ2-2; 8 bases fit TRBD2. The V gene end was trimmed by 1 base and the J gene end by 6 bases; junction bases not matched to a gene: 7. This CDR3 spans 16 amino acids. Germline values: CDR1 SGHAT, CDR2 FQNNGV.

The rearrangement links TRBV20-1 to TRBJ2-7; 7 bases fit TRBD2. V trimming: 6 bases; J trimming: 12 bases; junction bases outside the gene matches: 11. The CDR3 contains 11 residues. In germline, CDR1 is DFQATT, CDR2 SNEGSKA (reference sequence). CDR3 in amino acids: CSALREDSRYF. The DNA for the CDR3 is TGCAGTGCCCTTCGGGAGGACTCGAGGTACTTC.

This chain joins TRBV20-1 and TRBJ2-7; D is unclear. The V end lost 3 bases, the J end lost 2 bases, and 5 bases lay between the germline ends. Germline V lookup: CDR1 DFQATT, CDR2 SNEGSKA (reference sequence). The CDR3 is 11 amino acids. CDR3 coding DNA: TGCAGTGCTAGGGCGGCCTACGAGCAGTACTTC. Protein sequence: CSARAAYEQYF.

V gene TRBV19 combines with J gene TRBJ2-2; 8 bases align to TRBD1. This CDR3 has 14 amino acids. V trimming: 10 bases; J trimming: 3 bases; junction bases outside the gene matches: 7. CDR1 LNHDA and CDR2 SQIVND come from the germline V gene (reference sequence). CDR3 loop: CATRQGAHTGELFF. The CDR3 region has the DNA TGTGCCACGAGGCAGGGGGCGCACACCGGGGAGCTGTTTTTT.

This chain links TRBV30 with TRBJ2-1; D is possibly TRBD2 (5 bases). From germline, CDR1 is GTSNPN and CDR2 SVGIG (reference sequence). This CDR3 is built from 11 residues. The CDR3 is CLGSFYNEQFF. CDR3 nucleotides: TGTTTGGGGAGCTTCTACAATGAGCAGTTCTTC.

In its sample, this clone was seen once. The gene calls are TRBV21-1 and TRBJ2-3; TRBD1 is taken as the D call from the table, unchecked against the DNA. TRBV21-1 corresponds to a pseudogene. The CDR3 sequence is 18 residues long. In nucleotides, the CDR3 is TGTGCCAGCAGCAAAGAGGGACAGCCAATCCCTGGCACAGATACGCAGTATTTT. This gives the protein CASSKEGQPIPGTDTQYF.

This clone was observed a few times. This rearrangement joins TRBV4-1 to TRBJ2-3; either TRBD1 or TRBD2 may fit D (5 bases each). V lost 7 bases and J lost 0, with 11 bases in between. Germline-derived CDR1 and CDR2 are MGHRA and YSYEKL. The CDR3 extends over 14 amino acids. The CDR3 nucleotides read TGCGCCAGCACCGGGACCTTCAGCACAGATACGCAGTATTTT. Its translation: CASTGTFSTDTQYF.

The gene calls are TRBV6-6 and TRBJ2-7; 14 bases map to TRBD2. J lost 2 bases, V lost 2 bases, and 2 bases had no gene match. CDR3 length: 16 residues. Germline lookup yields CDR1 MNHNY and CDR2 SVGAGI (reference sequence). CDR3 sequence: CASSYRTSGGTYEQYF. The DNA of the CDR3 is TGTGCCAGCAGTTACAGGACTAGCGGGGGGACCTACGAGCAGTACTTC.

Remarks on this clone: At one end, the junction sequence differs from germline, possibly due to a read error. The chain recombines TRBV7-7 with TRBJ2-7, with D hard to call. The germline V gene has CDR1 SSHAT and CDR2 FNYEAQ (reference sequence). The CDR3 runs to 15 residues. CDR3 region: CASSLVEGASYEQYF. DNA for the CDR3: TGTGCTAGCAGCTTAGTGGAAGGAGCGAGCTACGAGCAGTACTTC.

This clone was counted only a few times. The CDR3 nucleotides read TGTGCCAGCAGTTTAGACGCCGGGACTAGCGGGAGGAAACCCACCGGGGAGCTGTTTTTT. Translating it yields CASSLDAGTSGRKPTGELFF. The J gene is TRBJ2-2, the V gene TRBV28; 15 bases line up with TRBD2. Trimming took 2 bases from V and 4 from J; bases not matched to a gene: 11. Germline CDR1 is MDHEN and CDR2 is SYDVKM. The CDR3 sequence is 20 residues long.

The chain is built from TRBV29-1 and TRBJ2-3; D gene unclear. Per the germline V gene, CDR1 is SQVTM and CDR2 is ANQGSEA. The CDR3 has 14 residues. V lost 0 bases and J 4 bases, leaving 11 bases between the germline ends. The CDR3 DNA reads as TGCAGCGTTGAAGATGGTAGAAAACCAGATACGCAGTATTTT. This encodes CSVEDGRKPDTQYF.